Presented here are 22 T cell receptor beta chains from one specimen sequenced in a study of blood T cell repertoires in COVID-19 (TCRdb year 2020). To prepare the library, the immunoSEQ multiplex PCR assay was applied. Held by TCRdb, this immuneACCESS table contains in-frame sequences only and omits some clones. Under half of the omission traces to an unresolved V gene where checked; the cause of the rest is unknown. The sample table records about 9,000 clones; approximately 80% of these occur just once. 10% to 13% of the sample goes to the ten largest clones. Sequenced material: peripheral blood. These receptors were obtained from a human donor in a cohort sampled during active COVID-19.

The chain uses TRBV7-9 and TRBJ1-4, with TRBD1 as a possible D gene (6 bases). Germline CDR1 reads SEHNR; CDR2 reads FQNEAQ (reference sequence). V shed 4 bases and J shed 3 bases, with 15 bases lying between them. CDR3 length: 16 residues. CDR3 region: CASSSGDRLPNEKLFF. The DNA for the CDR3 is TGTGCCAGCAGCTCCGGCGACAGGTTACCTAATGAAAAACTGTTTTTT.

The chain carries TRBV6-1 and TRBJ1-1, with D uncertain. V was pared by 0 bases and J by 1 base, with 9 bases between. Germline CDR1 reads MNHNS; CDR2 reads SASEGT. The CDR3 is made up of 15 amino acids. The CDR3 bases are TGTGCCAGCAGTGAAGCAAGGAGAAAGAACACTGAAGCTTTCTTT. Its protein product is CASSEARRKNTEAFF.

This clone has a single count. This chain joins TRBV3-1 (or the pseudogene TRBV3-2) and TRBJ2-7; possible D gene TRBD2, 5 bases. Germline CDR1 reads LGHDT; CDR2 reads YNNKEL (reference sequence). This CDR3 spans 14 amino acids. Trimming removed 4 bases at V and 0 bases at J, with 10 bases between. The CDR3 is CASSREGSSYEQYF. The CDR3 DNA reads as TGTGCCAGCAGCCGCGAGGGCAGCTCCTACGAGCAGTACTTC.

This clone was detected only once. The chain combines TRBV29-1 with TRBJ2-2; TRBD2 aligns across 9 bases. CDR3 length equals 12 residues. Germline CDR1 is SQVTM and CDR2 is ANQGSEA. V lost 7 bases to trimming and J lost 6 bases; unmatched junction nucleotides: 3. The CDR3, as DNA: TGCAGCGCGACTAGCGGAGCCGGGGAGCTGTTTTTT. Translating it yields CSATSGAGELFF.

This clone was detected only once. The chain employs TRBV3-1 (or the pseudogene TRBV3-2) and TRBJ2-1; 11 bases map to TRBD2. This CDR3 has 17 residues. V dropped 3 bases and J dropped 4; count of bases not matched to a gene: 8. The germline gives CDR1 LGHDT, CDR2 YNNKEL (reference sequence). CDR3 bases: TGTGCCAGCAGCCACCCTCGTGGGACTAGCGGTTACAATGAGCAGTTCTTC. It translates to CASSHPRGTSGYNEQFF.

V and J are TRBV7-2 and TRBJ2-7; D gene ambiguous. Trimming removed 4 bases at V and 2 bases at J, with 15 bases between. This CDR3 is 15 amino acids long. In germline, CDR1 is SGHTA, CDR2 FQGNSA. The CDR3, as DNA: TGTGCCAGCAGCTCCCGTCAGGTACTTACCTACGAGCAGTACTTC. It translates to CASSSRQVLTYEQYF.

The rearrangement joins TRBV24-1 to TRBJ2-7, with D possibly being TRBD1 (6 bases). Germline assignment: CDR1 KGHDR and CDR2 SFDVKD. The CDR3 is 15 amino acids. The V gene lost 2 bases and the J gene lost 0 bases, with 10 bases spanning the gap. The CDR3 here is CATSDSGANSYEQYF. CDR3 in DNA: TGTGCCACCAGTGATTCAGGGGCCAACTCCTACGAGCAGTACTTC.

J is TRBJ2-1 and V is TRBV23-1; 9 positions match TRBD1. TRBV23-1 counts as an open reading frame of uncertain function. V lost 8 bases and J lost 5; bases outside the gene matches: 13. This CDR3 has 16 amino acids. CDR3 coding DNA: TGCGCCAGCGGATTGTCCGGGACAGGGCTTCACAATGAGCAGTTCTTC. Translating gives CASGLSGTGLHNEQFF.

The chain combines TRBV5-1 with TRBJ2-2; possible D gene TRBD2, 6 bases. Germline-derived CDR1 and CDR2 are SGHRS and YFSETQ. V lost 0 bases to trimming and J lost 7 bases, with 16 bases between them. This CDR3 has 16 residues. CDR3 coding DNA: TGCGCCAGCAGCTTGGTGGTGTCGGGGGTTAGCGGGGAGCTGTTTTTT. It encodes CASSLVVSGVSGELFF.

In this sample, this clone turned up a few times. The chain carries TRBV7-2 and TRBJ1-2; the match to TRBD1 covers 7 bases. Germline CDR1 is SGHTA and CDR2 is FQGNSA. V lost 4 bases, J lost 7 bases, and 12 bases stayed unmatched. This CDR3 spans 15 amino acids. Here the CDR3 reads CASSSFTTGASGYTF. CDR3 nucleotide sequence: TGTGCCAGCAGCTCATTTACCACAGGGGCGAGTGGCTACACCTTC.

Here the CDR3 DNA reads TGTGCCTGGAGTGCTGCGGGGGCGCAGGCCACTGAAGCTTTCTTT. This codes for CAWSAAGAQATEAFF. The chain links TRBV30 to TRBJ1-1; the D gene is possibly TRBD1 (6 bases). The germline V gene encodes CDR1 GTSNPN and CDR2 SVGIG (reference sequence). The length of the CDR3 is 15 residues. V was clipped by 1 base and J by 4 bases, with 16 bases between them. The variable domain in full, completed from reference TRBV30 and TRBJ1-1, reads SQTIHQWPATLVQPVGSPLSLECTVEGTSNPNLYWYRQAAGRGLQLLFYSVGIGQISSEVPQNLSASRPQDRQFILSSKKLLLSDSGFYLCAWSAAGAQATEAFFGQGTRLTVV.

The J gene is TRBJ1-2, the V gene TRBV9; D is unresolved. V lost 3 bases and J 4 bases, leaving 10 bases between the germline ends. The CDR3 is made up of 13 amino acids. Germline V gene sequence: CDR1 SGDLS, CDR2 YYNGEE. CDR3 DNA sequence: TGTGCCAGCAGCGATCGAGGCGGCTATGGCTACACCTTC. It translates to CASSDRGGYGYTF.

This chain connects TRBV19 to TRBJ1-2, with a possible D match to TRBD1 (6 bases). CDR1 is LNHDA and CDR2 is SQIVND in the germline V gene (reference sequence). V was pared by 5 bases and J by 5 bases, with 15 bases between. The CDR3 spans 14 residues. CDR3 protein: CASSSDSVGYGYTF. In DNA form, the CDR3 reads TGTGCCAGTAGTTCGGACAGTGTTGGGTATGGCTACACCTTC.

This chain uses TRBV19 with TRBJ2-4; tentative D call: TRBD2 (5 bases). Germline V gives CDR1 LNHDA, CDR2 SQIVND (reference sequence). The CDR3 covers 15 residues. Trimming removed 6 bases at V and 1 base at J, with 13 bases between. The CDR3 spells CASSPPRVAKNIQYF. DNA for the CDR3: TGTGCCAGTAGCCCACCGCGGGTTGCCAAAAACATTCAGTACTTC.

This clone was found a few times. V usage is TRBV6-1 and J usage is TRBJ1-5; the D is unclear. Per germline, CDR1 MNHNS and CDR2 SASEGT. V was shortened by 0 bases and J by 2 bases, with 11 bases between the two germline ends. The length of the CDR3 is 16 residues. Here the CDR3 DNA reads TGTGCCAGCAGTGAAGCGGAGGGTTCGGGCAATCAGCCCCAGCATTTT. Its protein product is CASSEAEGSGNQPQHF.

This clone is a singleton in its sample. V gene TRBV2 combines with J gene TRBJ2-3; weak D call: TRBD1 (5 bases). The V and J ends lost 8 bases and 0 bases respectively, with 9 bases between them. From germline, CDR1 is SNHLY and CDR2 FYNNEI. This CDR3 comprises 13 residues. The CDR3 loop is CASDRASTDTQYF. The CDR3 bases are TGTGCCAGCGACAGAGCTAGCACAGATACGCAGTATTTT.

This clone was observed once. The V gene is TRBV25-1, the J gene TRBJ2-7; D is possibly TRBD1 (5 bases). This CDR3 region has 16 residues. The germline V gene has CDR1 MGHDK and CDR2 SYGVNS. With 1 base removed from V and 3 bases from J, the gap between germline ends came to 16 bases. CDR3 in amino acids: CASSESRRQSRYEQYF. CDR3 sequence (DNA): TGTGCCAGCAGTGAATCCCGTCGACAGAGCCGCTACGAGCAGTACTTC.

The chain employs TRBV27 and TRBJ1-3; 9 nucleotides match TRBD1. After removal of 2 bases from V and 2 bases from J, the junction contained 4 bases not matched to a gene. CDR3 length: 16 residues. Germline V gene sequence: CDR1 MNHEY, CDR2 SMNVEV (reference sequence). The CDR3 loop reads CASSLGGTGTGNTIYF. In DNA, the CDR3 is TGTGCCAGCAGTTTAGGTGGGACAGGGACTGGAAACACCATATATTTT.

This rearrangement joins TRBV6-4 to TRBJ1-5, with 7 bases identical to TRBD1. Per germline, CDR1 MRHNA and CDR2 SNTAGT. The CDR3 is 18 amino acids. The V and J ends lost 4 bases and 3 bases, in that order; junction bases with no gene match: 15. CDR3 DNA sequence: TGTGCCAGCAGTGTCCCGCTTTCCGGAGGGGGCTACAATCAGCCCCAGCATTTT. Protein: CASSVPLSGGGYNQPQHF.

The sample holds one count of this clone. The rearrangement joins TRBV11-2 to TRBJ2-4; 8 positions match TRBD1. This CDR3 has 16 amino acids. Looked up from germline, CDR1 is SGHAT and CDR2 is FQNNGV. Trimming cost V 2 bases and J 2 bases; bases outside gene matches: 5. This CDR3 reads CASSLTGGGTKNIQYF. The CDR3, as DNA: TGTGCCAGCAGCTTAACAGGGGGTGGTACCAAAAACATTCAGTACTTC.

There are a few counts of this clone. The gene calls are TRBV7-9 and TRBJ1-1; 12 nucleotides align to TRBD1. After removal of 6 bases from V and 2 bases from J, the junction contained 7 bases not matched to a gene. Germline values: CDR1 SEHNR, CDR2 FQNEAQ (reference sequence). CDR3 size: 16 residues. The CDR3 nucleotides are TGTGCCAGCAGATCCGGGACAGGGGGCCGAAACACTGAAGCTTTCTTT. This encodes CASRSGTGGRNTEAFF.

This chain connects TRBV5-1 to TRBJ2-1, with TRBD1 matching 8 bases. This CDR3 is 14 amino acids long. Germline CDR1 SGHRS, CDR2 YFSETQ. V gave up 3 bases and J gave up 10 bases; unmatched junction bases: 9. This CDR3 is CASSYTRTGTEQFF. The CDR3 DNA follows: TGCGCCAGCAGCTATACCCGGACAGGGACCGAGCAGTTCTTC.